This TCR beta chain comes out of a study of circulating and synovial CD4+ cells in juvenile arthritis (dated by TCRdb to between 2013 and 2015). As for the study more broadly: TCRbeta CDR3 repertoires of circulating HLA-DR+ CD4 T cells, bulk blood CD4 T cells and synovial CD4 T cells were compared within each patient. The goal of repertoire sequencing was to confirm that a circulating synovial-like CD4 T cell subset was enriched in synovial clonotypes. General study outcomes and caveats: Because T cell genome counts in CPL samples and bulk blood CD4 samples differed by at least an order of magnitude, sample-size effects were addressed. Circulating pathogenic-like lymphocytes clustered with synovial T cells and shared a substantially higher fraction of CDR3 sequences with synovium than bulk blood. Since overlap with synovium went up as sequencing depth increased, the measured fractions of shared clonotypes likely underestimated the full repertoire overlap. Synovial and circulating pathogenic-like lymphocyte repertoires were less diverse than bulk blood CD4 repertoires, and some CPL samples were as oligoclonal as synovium. No difference between circulating pathogenic-like lymphocytes and bulk blood T cells was detected by traditional Vbeta family usage analysis.

Libraries were made using the immunoSEQ multiplex PCR assay. TCRbeta CDR3 sequencing was carried out by an external provider as a commercial service. In the source study's methods: The analyses relied on productive nucleotide sequences along with amino acid sequences obtained through in silico translation. Diversity was measured with Renyi entropy across alpha values, using the median of 200 repeated subsamples to equalise sample size. For clustering, the distance between each pair of repertoires was computed as one minus the Chao-modified Jaccard index, which corrected for under-sampling. Frequency-weighted overlap with synovial clonotypes was calculated across 200 sample sizes, using 200 draws without replacement for each, and the value reported was the one at the size of the smaller sample. As stored in TCRdb, this immuneACCESS dataset retains in-frame rearrangements with V and J assigned. A fraction of the clones does not appear; measured against another copy, unresolved V genes explain less than half of the discrepancy, and the remainder lacks a known reason. Clone size and V and J calls were adopted from that table, with D and trimming inferred from the DNA. The sample records some 33,000 clones, over 85% of which are singletons. 0.55% to 0.85% of the sample goes to the ten largest clones.

The sequenced samples came from patients who had active juvenile idiopathic arthritis. Sorting was carried out immediately after cells were thawed, and dead cells were excluded with Live/Dead Fixable Near-IR Stain. Looking up the germline V gene (reference sequence) yields CDR1 SGHAT and CDR2 FQDESV. Trimming accounts for 1 base at V and 2 bases at J, while the number of junction bases matched to no gene is 11. Reading from cysteine to phenylalanine, the CDR3 counts 19 amino acids. Only the CDR3 DNA is retained, 57 bases long and in frame from the first base. This clone was seen more than once but under ten times. No cognate antigen has been identified for it. Per-base qualities were not stored, and no clone one base away is much larger.

The sequenced sample was CD4+ T cells from blood. The chain joins TRBV11-1 to TRBJ2-6, and 7 junctional nucleotides match TRBD1. This receptor was obtained from a human donor with juvenile idiopathic arthritis. For the CDR3, the sequence is CASSLGVGKGAAGANVLTF. DNA sequence: TGTGCCAGCAGCTTAGGAGTGGGTAAGGGGGCGGCTGGGGCCAACGTCCTGACTTTC.